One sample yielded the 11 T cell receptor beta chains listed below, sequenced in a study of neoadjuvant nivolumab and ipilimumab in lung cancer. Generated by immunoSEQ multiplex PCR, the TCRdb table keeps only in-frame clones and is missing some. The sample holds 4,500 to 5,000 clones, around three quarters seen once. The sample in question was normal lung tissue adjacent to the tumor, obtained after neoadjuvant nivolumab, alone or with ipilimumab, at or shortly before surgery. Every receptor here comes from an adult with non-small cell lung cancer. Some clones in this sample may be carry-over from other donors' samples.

CDR3 region: CARAGSYKRGVYEQYF. CDR3 coding DNA: TGTGCCAGGGCAGGTTCTTACAAGCGGGGGGTCTACGAGCAGTACTTC. V and J are TRBV6-8 and TRBJ2-7; 9 nucleotides agree with TRBD2. The germline V gene has CDR1 MNHGY and CDR2 SAAAGT. Germline trimming cut 9 bases from V and 3 bases from J; bases unmatched to any gene: 15. The CDR3 consists of 16 residues.

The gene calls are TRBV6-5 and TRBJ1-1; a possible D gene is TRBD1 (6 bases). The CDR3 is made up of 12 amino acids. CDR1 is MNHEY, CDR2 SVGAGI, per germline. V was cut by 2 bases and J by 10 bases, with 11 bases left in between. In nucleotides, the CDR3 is TGTGCCAGCAGTTACGGGGGAGGGGGAGCTTTCTTT. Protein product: CASSYGGGGAFF.

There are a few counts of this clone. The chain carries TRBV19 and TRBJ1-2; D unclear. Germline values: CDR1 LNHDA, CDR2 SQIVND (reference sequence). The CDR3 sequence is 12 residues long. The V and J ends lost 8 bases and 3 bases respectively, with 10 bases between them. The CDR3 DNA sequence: TGTGCCAGTCGTCAGGACCACTATGGCTACACCTTC. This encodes CASRQDHYGYTF.

The CDR3 DNA reads as TGTGCCAGCTCACCACCAGACGGCTCCTACGAGCAGTACTTC. It specifies CASSPPDGSYEQYF. This chain joins TRBV18 and TRBJ2-7, with unresolved D. V lost 0 bases and J lost 0, with 6 bases in between. The germline gives CDR1 KGHSH, CDR2 LQKENI. This CDR3 contains 14 residues. The variable domain in full, completed from reference TRBV18 and TRBJ2-7, reads NAGVMQNPRHLVRRRGQEARLRCSPMKGHSHVYWYRQLPEEGLKFMVYLQKENIIDESGMPKERFSAEFPKEGPSILRIQQVVRGDSAAYFCASSPPDGSYEQYFGPGTRLTVT.

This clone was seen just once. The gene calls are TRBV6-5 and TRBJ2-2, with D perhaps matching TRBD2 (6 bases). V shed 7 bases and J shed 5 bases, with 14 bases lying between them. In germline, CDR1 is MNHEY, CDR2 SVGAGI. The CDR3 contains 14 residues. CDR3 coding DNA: TGTGCCAGCACCCCGATGGAGGGGACCGGGGAGCTGTTTTTT. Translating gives CASTPMEGTGELFF.

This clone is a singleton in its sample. The CDR3 here is CASSLDRWVGETQYF. Here the CDR3 DNA reads TGTGCCAGCAGCCTAGACAGATGGGTGGGTGAGACCCAGTACTTC. This chain connects TRBV5-4 to TRBJ2-5; the D gene is possibly TRBD1 (5 bases). V gave up 4 bases and J gave up 5 bases, with 18 bases separating them. The CDR3 length is 15 residues. The germline V gene encodes CDR1 SGHNT and CDR2 YYREEE (reference sequence).

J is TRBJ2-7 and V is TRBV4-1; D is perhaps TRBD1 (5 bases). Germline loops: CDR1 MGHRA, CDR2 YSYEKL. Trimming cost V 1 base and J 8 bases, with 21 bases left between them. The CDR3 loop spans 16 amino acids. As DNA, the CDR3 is TGCGCCAGCAGCCAAGTAAGCGTAGGGGCTATGATGCAGCAGTACTTC. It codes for CASSQVSVGAMMQQYF.

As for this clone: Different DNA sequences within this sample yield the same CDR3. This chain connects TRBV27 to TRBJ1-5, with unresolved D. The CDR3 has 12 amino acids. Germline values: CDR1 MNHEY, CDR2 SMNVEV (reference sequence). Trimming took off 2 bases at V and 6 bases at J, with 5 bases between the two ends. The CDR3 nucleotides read TGTGCCAGCAGTTTAATTGGTCAGCCCCAGCATTTT. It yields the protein CASSLIGQPQHF.

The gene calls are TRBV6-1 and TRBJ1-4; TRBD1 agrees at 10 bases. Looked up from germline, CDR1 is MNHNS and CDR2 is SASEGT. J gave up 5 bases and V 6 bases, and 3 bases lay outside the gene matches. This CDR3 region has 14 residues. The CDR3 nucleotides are TGTGCCAGCAGGGGACAGGGGTCGAATGAAAAACTGTTTTTT. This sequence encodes CASRGQGSNEKLFF.

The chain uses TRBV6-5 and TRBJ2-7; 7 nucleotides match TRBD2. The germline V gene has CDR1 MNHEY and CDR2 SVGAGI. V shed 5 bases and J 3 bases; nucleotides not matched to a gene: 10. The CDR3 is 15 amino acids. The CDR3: CASSALSGNVYEQYF. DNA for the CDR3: TGTGCCAGCAGTGCTCTGAGCGGGAACGTCTACGAGCAGTACTTC.

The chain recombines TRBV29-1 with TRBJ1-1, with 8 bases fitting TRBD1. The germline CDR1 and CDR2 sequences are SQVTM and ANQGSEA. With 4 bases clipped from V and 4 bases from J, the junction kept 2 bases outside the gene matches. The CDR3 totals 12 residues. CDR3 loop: CSVVQGVTEAFF. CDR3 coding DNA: TGCAGCGTTGTACAGGGGGTCACTGAAGCTTTCTTT.